The T cell receptor (beta chain) described here comes from a study of blood T cell repertoires in COVID-19. Authors' methods: Estimated nucleated cell counts came from reference gene primer amplification. TCRdb's table, derived via immunoSEQ multiplex PCR, lists solely in-frame clones and lacks some. V and J calls and clone size are given by that table; D and trimming were obtained from the DNA. The data contain approximately 140,000 clones, around four fifths of them singletons. The receptor's source is a human donor in a cohort sampled during active COVID-19. Sequenced: peripheral blood.

CDR3 protein: CASSADRGQSDGYTF. DNA for the CDR3: TGTGCCAGCAGCGCGGATCGGGGTCAGTCCGATGGCTACACCTTC. V gene TRBV5-4 combines with J gene TRBJ1-2; D is uncertain. Trimming left V 4 bases short and J 6 bases short, with 19 bases between. CDR1 is SGHNT, CDR2 YYREEE, per germline (reference sequence). The CDR3 has 15 amino acids.